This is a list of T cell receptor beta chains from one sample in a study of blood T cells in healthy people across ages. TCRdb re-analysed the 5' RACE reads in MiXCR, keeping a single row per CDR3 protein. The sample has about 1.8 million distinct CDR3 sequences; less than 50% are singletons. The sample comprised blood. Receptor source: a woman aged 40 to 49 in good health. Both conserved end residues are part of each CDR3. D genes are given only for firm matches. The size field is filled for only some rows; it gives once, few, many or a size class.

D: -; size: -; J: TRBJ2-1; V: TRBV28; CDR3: CASRSRQLWQFF; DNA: TGTGCCAGCAGAAGTAGACAGTTATGGCAGTTCTTC
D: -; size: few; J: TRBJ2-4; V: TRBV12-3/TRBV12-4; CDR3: CASSFAAKKNIQYF; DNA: TGTGCCAGCAGTTTCGCGGCGAAAAAAAACATTCAGTACTTC
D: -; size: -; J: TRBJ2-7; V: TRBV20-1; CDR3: CSASIGKASYEQSF; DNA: TGCAGTGCTAGCATAGGCAAAGCTTCCTACGAGCAGTCCTTC
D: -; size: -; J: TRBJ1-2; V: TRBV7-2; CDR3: CASSSKGNSGGYTF; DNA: TGTGCTAGCAGCTCGAAGGGCAATTCGGGGGGCTACACCTTC
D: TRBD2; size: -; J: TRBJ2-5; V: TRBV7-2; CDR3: CASSLRTSGGIETQYF; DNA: TGTGCCAGCAGCCTTCGGACTAGCGGGGGGATAGAGACCCAGTACTTC
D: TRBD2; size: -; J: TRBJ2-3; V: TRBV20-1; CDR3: CSAFLLGGGADTQYF; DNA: TGCAGTGCTTTCCTCCTAGGCGGGGGGGCAGATACGCAGTATTTT
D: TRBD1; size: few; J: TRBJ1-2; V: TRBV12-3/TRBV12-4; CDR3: CASSLYGQGAKRSNYGYTF; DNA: TGTGCCAGCAGTTTATACGGACAGGGGGCGAAACGCTCTAACTATGGCTACACCTTC
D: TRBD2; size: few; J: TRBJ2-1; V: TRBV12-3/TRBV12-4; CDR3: CASSLYGRGDNEQFF; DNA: TGTGCCAGCAGTTTATATGGGCGGGGGGACAATGAGCAGTTCTTC
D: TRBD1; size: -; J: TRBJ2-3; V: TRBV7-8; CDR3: CASSLARRDRATDTQYF; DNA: TGTGCCAGCAGCTTAGCGCGCCGGGACAGGGCCACAGATACGCAGTATTTT
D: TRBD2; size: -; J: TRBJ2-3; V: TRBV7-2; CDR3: CASSPQRGGVDTQYF; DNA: TGTGCCAGCAGCCCCCAGCGGGGGGGCGTAGATACGCAGTATTTT
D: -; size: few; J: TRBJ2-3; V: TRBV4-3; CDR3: CASSQDTGTSTDTQYF; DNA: TGCGCCAGCAGCCAAGATACAGGGACCTCCACAGATACGCAGTATTTT
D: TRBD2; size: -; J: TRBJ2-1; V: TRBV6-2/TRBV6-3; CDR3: CASSYSDIRGTSIHHEQFF; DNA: TGTGCCAGCAGTTACTCGGACATCCGAGGGACTAGCATTCACCATGAGCAGTTCTTC
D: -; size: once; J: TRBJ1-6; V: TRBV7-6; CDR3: CASSLGAGMLDRAVSPLHF; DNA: TGTGCCAGCAGCTTAGGAGCGGGAATGCTCGATAGGGCGGTCTCACCCCTCCACTTT
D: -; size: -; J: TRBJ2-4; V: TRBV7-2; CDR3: CASSLEARITQYF; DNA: TGTGCCAGCAGCTTAGAGGCCCGAATTACTCAGTACTTC
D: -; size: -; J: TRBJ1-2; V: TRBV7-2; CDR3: CATQSNEANYGYTF; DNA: TGTGCCACCCAGTCCAATGAAGCTAACTATGGCTACACCTTC
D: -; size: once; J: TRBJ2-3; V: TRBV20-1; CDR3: CSARPPRTDTQYF; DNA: TGCAGTGCTAGACCTCCCAGAACAGATACGCAGTATTTT
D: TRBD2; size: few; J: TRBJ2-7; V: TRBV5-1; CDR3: CASSPRLAGGIYEQYF; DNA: TGCGCCAGCAGCCCGCGACTAGCGGGGGGTATCTACGAGCAGTACTTC
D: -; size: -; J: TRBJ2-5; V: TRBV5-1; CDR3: CASSPRRGQEETQYF; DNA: TGCGCCAGCAGCCCACGGAGGGGGCAAGAAGAGACCCAGTACTTC
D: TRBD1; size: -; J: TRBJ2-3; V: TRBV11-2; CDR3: CASSLSQGAADTQYF; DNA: TGTGCCAGCAGCTTATCCCAGGGGGCGGCAGATACGCAGTATTTT
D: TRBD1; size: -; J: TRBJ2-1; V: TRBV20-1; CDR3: CSAVHPGQGAMDEQFF; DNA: TGCAGTGCTGTCCACCCAGGGCAGGGGGCTATGGATGAGCAGTTCTTC
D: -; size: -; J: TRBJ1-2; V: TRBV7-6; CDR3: CASSLVPGIDGYTF; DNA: TGTGCCAGCAGCTTAGTCCCGGGAATCGATGGCTACACCTTC
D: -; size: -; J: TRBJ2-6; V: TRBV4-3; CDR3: CTSSQVSGQGYAGANVLTF; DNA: TGCACCAGCAGCCAAGTATCGGGGCAGGGATATGCTGGGGCCAACGTCCTGACTTTC
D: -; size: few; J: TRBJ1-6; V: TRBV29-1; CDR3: CSVRDASNSPLHF; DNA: TGCAGCGTGAGGGACGCCTCCAATTCACCCCTCCACTTT
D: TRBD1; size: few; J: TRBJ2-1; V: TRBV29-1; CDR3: CSVAPGQGLGQFF; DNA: TGCAGCGTCGCGCCGGGACAGGGATTAGGGCAGTTCTTC
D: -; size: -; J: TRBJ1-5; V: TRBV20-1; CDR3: CSASSGTGGQPQHF; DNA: TGCAGTGCTAGTTCAGGGACCGGTGGTCAGCCCCAGCATTTT
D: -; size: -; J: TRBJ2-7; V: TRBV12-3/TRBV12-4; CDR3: CASSSQMSGVIYEQYF; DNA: TGTGCCAGCAGTTCCCAAATGTCAGGGGTGATCTACGAGCAGTACTTC
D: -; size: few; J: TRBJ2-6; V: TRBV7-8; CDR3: CASSPDQGFPLSGANVLTF; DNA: TGTGCCAGCAGCCCGGACCAGGGGTTTCCCCTCTCTGGGGCCAACGTCCTGACTTTC
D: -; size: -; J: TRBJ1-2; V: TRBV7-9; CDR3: CASSSAIPGNYGYTF; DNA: TGTGCCAGCAGCTCCGCCATACCGGGGAACTATGGCTACACCTTC
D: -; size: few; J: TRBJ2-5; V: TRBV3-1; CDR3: CASSHLMGETQYF; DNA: TGTGCCAGCAGCCACCTTATGGGGGAGACCCAGTACTTC
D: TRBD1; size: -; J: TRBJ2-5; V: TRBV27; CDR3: CASSLWTGGWQETQYF; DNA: TGTGCCAGCAGTTTATGGACAGGGGGCTGGCAAGAGACCCAGTACTTC
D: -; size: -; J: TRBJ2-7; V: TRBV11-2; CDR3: CASSLGSGRPGNEQYF; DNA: TGTGCCAGCAGCTTAGGTTCGGGGCGGCCCGGTAACGAGCAGTACTTC
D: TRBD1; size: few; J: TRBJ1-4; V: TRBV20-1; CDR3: CSAPGQGREKLFF; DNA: TGCAGTGCCCCGGGACAGGGAAGAGAAAAACTGTTTTTT